The clone carrying this T cell receptor (beta chain) appeared a few times. Its antigen is still unknown. This specimen belongs to a study of T-cell reconstitution after alpha-beta-depleted transplantation in children. Preparing the TCRbeta library involved the use of unique molecular identifiers. Each CDR3 protein is one row after TCRdb ran MiXCR on the PCR reads. The sample has about 460,000 distinct CDR3 sequences, roughly 10% seen once; the top ten hold 13% to 15%. Whole-study findings and limits: Several patients had high TCRbeta diversity at day 60; it came from surviving recipient T cells and thymic progenitors. Roughly two months post-transplant, alpha-beta T cells reportedly originated from several hundred graft clones that had expanded. T-cell numbers and diversity, one year after transplant, stemmed largely from T cells that were newly produced.

The receptor was derived from a female patient aged 2 to 10 who had a stem cell transplant for aplastic anemia, so the T cells may come from the graft donor. The specimen was PBMCs, mostly from graft donor cells, collected 180 days after TCRalphabeta/CD19-depleted stem cell transplant.

CDR3 region: CASSSRTGSGFF. CDR3 DNA: TGTGCCAGCTCTTCCCGGACAGGGAGTGGCTTCTTC. The genes are TRBV18 and TRBJ2-1; 8 bases fit TRBD1. The CDR3 totals 12 residues. Germline V gives CDR1 KGHSH, CDR2 LQKENI. The V gene end was trimmed by 6 bases and the J gene end by 16 bases; junction bases not matched to a gene: 11.